These T cell receptor delta chains were read from a single sample in a study of gamma-delta T cells after stem cell transplantation. TCRdb re-identified clones in the RT-PCR reads via CATT. The data hold fewer than 3,000 delta-chain clones, with around 4.5% observed a single time. Sequenced material: gamma-delta T cells. The source is a human donor. It is not recorded whose cells these are; they may come from a transplant donor. The CDR3 runs from the conserved cysteine through the conserved F or W. A D gene is named only where the DNA matches it firmly. Rows may omit the clone size; those that give it use once, few, many or a size class.

D gene	J gene	V gene	clone size	CDR3 DNA	CDR3 protein
TRDD3	TRDJ1	TRDV2	few	TGTGCCTGCATGGCCTTGGGGGATAGCACCGATAAACTCATCTTT	CACMALGDSTDKLIF
.	TRDJ1	TRDV2	medium-sized	TGTGCCTGTGACTCCATCCAATACACCGATAAACTCATCTTT	CACDSIQYTDKLIF
TRDD3	TRDJ1	TRDV2	few	TGTGCCTGTGACACTGTACTGGGGGATACGTCTTCCTACACCGATAAACTCATCTTT	CACDTVLGDTSSYTDKLIF
.	TRDJ1	TRDV2	few	TGTGCCTGTGACACCGTGGAGAGGACCGATAAACTCATCTTT	CACDTVERTDKLIF
TRDD3	TRDJ1	TRDV2	few	TGTGCCTGTGAGCTACTGGGGGATCGGAGGAACACCGATAAACTCATCTTT	CACELLGDRRNTDKLIF
TRDD3	TRDJ1	TRDV2	medium-sized	TGTGCCTGTGACCCCGTCCTACTGGGGGCCGATAAACTCATCTTT	CACDPVLLGADKLIF
TRDD3	TRDJ1	TRDV2	few	TGTGCCTGTGACACGCTTACTGGGGGATACACACACACCGATAAACTCATCTTT	CACDTLTGGYTHTDKLIF
TRDD3	TRDJ1	TRDV2	.	TGTGCCTGTGACTACCTAAGTCCCCGCCTGGGGGATACCCAGGGGTACACCGATAAACTCATCTTT	CACDYLSPRLGDTQGYTDKLIF
TRDD3	TRDJ1	TRDV2	few	TGTGCCTGTGACACACTACTGGGGGATACCGATAAACTCATCTTT	CACDTLLGDTDKLIF
.	TRDJ1	TRDV2	.	TGTGCCTGTGACACCGTCTCCAGTACCGGTAATTTAGGGAACGATAAACTCATCTTT	CACDTVSSTGNLGNDKLIF
TRDD3	TRDJ1	TRDV2	few	TGTGCCTGTGACTCTATACTGGGGGATACGCCCCGTAACGATAAACTCATCTTT	CACDSILGDTPRNDKLIF
TRDD3	TRDJ1	TRDV2	few	TGTGCCTGTGACACCGTCCTACTGGGGGATACTAGGGTCATTCGGCAACTCATCTTT	CACDTVLLGDTRVIRQLIF
TRDD3	TRDJ1	TRDV2	.	TGTGCCTGTGACCCAGTACTGGGGGAAGCCTATACCGATAAACTCATCTTT	CACDPVLGEAYTDKLIF
.	TRDJ1	TRDV2	medium-sized	TGTGCCTGTGACAATTGGGGGGACACCGATAAACTCATCTTT	CACDNWGDTDKLIF
TRDD3	TRDJ1	TRDV2	medium-sized	TGTGCCTGTGACACCGTAGAACTGGGGGATAAGACCGATAAACTCATCTTT	CACDTVELGDKTDKLIF
TRDD3	TRDJ1	TRDV2	.	TGTGCCTGTTCCCTAGTGGGGGAACCTTACACCGATAAACCCATCTTT	CACSLVGEPYTDKPIF
TRDD3	TRDJ1	TRDV2	medium-sized	TGTGCCTGTGACTACTCTACTGGGGGATACGGGGAGACCGATAAACTCATCTTT	CACDYSTGGYGETDKLIF
TRDD3	TRDJ1	TRDV2	.	TGTGCCTGTGACACCCTGGGGGATACGCGGGCCGATAAACTCATCTTT	CACDTLGDTRADKLIF
TRDD3	TRDJ1	TRDV2	medium-sized	TGTGCCTGTGACACCCTACTGGGGGATACTCGGACCGATAAACTCATCTTT	CACDTLLGDTRTDKLIF
TRDD3	TRDJ1	TRDV1	.	TGTGCTCTTGGGGAATCCCCCCCCTTTCCTACGCTGGGGGATACAGATAAACTCATCTTT	CALGESPPFPTLGDTDKLIF